The 30 T cell receptor beta chains listed next were all sequenced from one sample in a study of blood T cell repertoires in COVID-19. Generated by immunoSEQ multiplex PCR, the TCRdb table keeps only in-frame clones and is missing some. Of about 350,000 clones listed, approximately 89% were seen once; the top ten hold about 3.9%. Material for sequencing was peripheral blood. The receptors come from a woman in her sixties with COVID-19, enrolled during active disease.

The CDR3 nucleotides read TGCGCCAGCAGCCAAGTTAGCGGGGGCGACTATGGCTACACCTTC. It codes for CASSQVSGGDYGYTF. The V and J genes are TRBV4-1 and TRBJ1-2; tentative D call: TRBD1 (6 bases). The CDR3 runs to 15 residues. The V and J ends lost 1 base and 3 bases respectively, with 12 bases between them. Looked up from germline, CDR1 is MGHRA and CDR2 is YSYEKL.

This rearrangement joins TRBV6-5 to TRBJ1-4, with 9 bases lining up with TRBD1. In germline, CDR1 is MNHEY, CDR2 SVGAGI. J was trimmed by 11 bases and V by 6 bases; bases with no gene match: 10. This CDR3 spans 14 amino acids. CDR3 nucleotides: TGTGCCAGCAGCGACGGGGACAGGGAGTGGAAACTGTTTTTT. It translates to CASSDGDREWKLFF.

The V and J genes are TRBV5-3 and TRBJ1-6; weak D call: TRBD1 (5 bases). TRBV5-3 is noted as an ORF with a role that remains uncertain. The CDR3 extends over 15 amino acids. Trimming took off 4 bases at V and 11 bases at J, with 19 bases between the two ends. The CDR3 DNA reads as TGTGCCAGAAGCCCTCTCAGAAGGGGTGGTCCACCCCTCCACTTT. It yields the protein CARSPLRRGGPPLHF.

This clone appeared once. This chain links TRBV7-9 with TRBJ2-1; 7 bases align to TRBD1. After removal of 6 bases from V and 6 bases from J, the junction contained 8 bases not matched to a gene. This CDR3 spans 14 amino acids. The V gene's germline CDR1 is SEHNR and CDR2 FQNEAQ (reference sequence). The CDR3: CASSRQGAGNEQFF. The CDR3 coding sequence is TGTGCCAGCAGTAGACAGGGTGCCGGCAATGAGCAGTTCTTC.

This CDR3 is CASSPGGTGPEAFF. CDR3 bases: TGTGCCAGCTCACCAGGGGGGACAGGGCCTGAAGCTTTCTTT. J is TRBJ1-1 and V is TRBV18; 9 bases align to TRBD1. Germline V lookup: CDR1 KGHSH, CDR2 LQKENI. V dropped 2 bases and J dropped 6; count of bases not matched to a gene: 4. CDR3 length equals 14 residues.

The J gene is TRBJ2-1, the V gene TRBV27, with no clear D. V was clipped by 6 bases and J by 0 bases, with 9 bases between them. Per germline, CDR1 MNHEY and CDR2 SMNVEV (reference sequence). The CDR3 runs 14 residues. Written as DNA, the CDR3 is TGTGCCAGCAGCCCCTTGGCCTCCTACAATGAGCAGTTCTTC. Amino acids: CASSPLASYNEQFF.

V usage is TRBV6-6 and J usage is TRBJ1-5; TRBD1 might be the D (5 bases). CDR1 and CDR2 (germline): MNHNY, SVGAGI (reference sequence). CDR3 length equals 14 residues. V lost 6 bases and J lost 2, with 11 bases in between. The CDR3 DNA follows: TGTGCCAGCAGGATCCAGGGTGGCAATCAGCCCCAGCATTTT. This sequence encodes CASRIQGGNQPQHF.

The chain has TRBV19 and TRBJ1-1, with a tentative D call TRBD1 (6 bases). Per the germline V gene, CDR1 is LNHDA and CDR2 is SQIVND (reference sequence). V was shortened by 1 base and J by 6 bases, with 18 bases between the two germline ends. CDR3 size: 16 residues. The CDR3 region has the DNA TGTGCCAGTAGTATAGGTTTGGGGGCTGGGTTTCCTGAAGCTTTCTTT. Amino acids: CASSIGLGAGFPEAFF. Supplemented by reference TRBV19 and TRBJ1-1, the full variable domain reads DGGITQSPKYLFRKEGQNVTLSCEQNLNHDAMYWYRQDPGQGLRLIYYSQIVNDFQKGDIAEGYSVSREKKESFPLTVTSAQKNPTAFYLCASSIGLGAGFPEAFFGQGTRLTVV.

The V gene is TRBV5-5, the J gene TRBJ1-1; possible D gene TRBD1, 5 bases. The germline V gene encodes CDR1 SGHKS and CDR2 YYEKEE (reference sequence). V lost 4 bases and J 1 base, leaving 14 bases between the germline ends. CDR3 length equals 15 residues. CDR3 sequence: CASSRGGTGNTEAFF. CDR3 nucleotides: TGTGCCAGCAGCCGGGGGGGTACAGGGAACACTGAAGCTTTCTTT.

This clone occurred once. This chain joins TRBV5-1 and TRBJ2-1; tentative D call: TRBD1 (6 bases). V was cut by 4 bases and J by 0 bases, with 11 bases left in between. The germline CDR1 and CDR2 sequences are SGHRS and YFSETQ. This CDR3 is built from 15 residues. The CDR3 bases are TGCGCCAGCAGCCCAGGGGTTAGCTCCTACAATGAGCAGTTCTTC. Protein sequence: CASSPGVSSYNEQFF.

V gene TRBV10-1 combines with J gene TRBJ2-5; TRBD1 might be the D (5 bases). Germline V gene lookup returns CDR1 WNHNN and CDR2 SYGVQD (reference sequence). The CDR3 runs 15 residues. Trimming removed 0 bases at V and 5 bases at J, with 13 bases between. The DNA for the CDR3 is TGCGCCAGCAGTGAGTCGCCCAGGGCTGGGGAGACCCAGTACTTC. Translating it yields CASSESPRAGETQYF.

This chain uses TRBV12-3 or TRBV12-4 with TRBJ1-4; weak D call: TRBD1 (6 bases). There are 13 residues in the CDR3. Trimming shortened V by 6 bases and J by 5 bases, and 10 bases separated the two germline ends. CDR3 DNA: TGTGCCAGCAGGTCACAGGGAAATGAAAAACTGTTTTTT. Translated, it gives CASRSQGNEKLFF.

This clone was picked up one time. The gene calls are TRBV10-3 and TRBJ1-4, with no clear D. The CDR3 has 13 amino acids. Germline V gene sequence: CDR1 ENHRY, CDR2 SYGVKD. Trimming shortened V by 4 bases and J by 7 bases, and 10 bases separated the two germline ends. The CDR3 nucleotides read TGTGCCATCAGTGCCGGGGTTAGTGAAAAACTGTTTTTT. Translating gives CAISAGVSEKLFF.

The chain uses TRBV6-5 and TRBJ1-2; TRBD1 agrees at 9 bases. The CDR3 consists of 14 residues. Per the germline V gene, CDR1 is MNHEY and CDR2 is SVGAGI. J was trimmed by 3 bases and V by 5 bases; bases with no gene match: 4. The CDR3 sequence: CASSRRQGDYGYTF. The CDR3 DNA follows: TGTGCCAGCAGTAGAAGACAGGGGGACTATGGCTACACCTTC.

J is TRBJ2-7 and V is TRBV10-1; TRBD1 agrees at 9 bases. Unmatched junction bases numbered 4, after V lost 8 bases and J lost 2 bases. Germline V CDR1 and CDR2: WNHNN, SYGVQD (reference sequence). This CDR3 has 13 residues. CDR3 amino acids: CASAGTGTYEQYF. In DNA, the CDR3 is TGCGCCAGCGCCGGGACAGGGACCTACGAGCAGTACTTC.

V is TRBV6-1 and J is TRBJ2-5; 15 bases are shared with TRBD2. With V trimmed by 4 bases and J by 4 bases, 7 bases remained unmatched. The CDR3 is 17 residues long. Germline assignment: CDR1 MNHNS and CDR2 SASEGT. The DNA for the CDR3 is TGTGCCAGCAGTGGACGGACTAGCGGGGGGGCCTTAGAGACCCAGTACTTC. Its protein product is CASSGRTSGGALETQYF.

The CDR3: CATSRGTGGNTGELFF. CDR3 bases: TGTGCCACCAGCAGAGGGACAGGGGGAAACACCGGGGAGCTGTTTTTT. The chain carries TRBV15 and TRBJ2-2; 10 bases fit TRBD1. The length of the CDR3 is 16 residues. Germline loops: CDR1 LNHNV, CDR2 YYDKDF (reference sequence). The V and J ends lost 1 base and 2 bases, in that order; junction bases with no gene match: 1. The variable domain in full, with the rest retrieved from reference TRBV15 and TRBJ2-2, is DAMVIQNPRYQVTQFGKPVTLSCSQTLNHNVMYWYQQKSSQAPKLLFHYYDKDFNNEADTPDNFQSRRPNTSFCFLDIRSPGLGDTAMYLCATSRGTGGNTGELFFGEGSRLTVL.

The rearrangement uses TRBV6-1 and TRBJ2-7; the D gene is possibly TRBD1 (6 bases). The CDR3 runs 16 residues. The germline CDR1 and CDR2 sequences are MNHNS and SASEGT. The V end was cut by 6 bases, the J end by 3 bases, with 21 bases between. The CDR3 region has the DNA TGTGCCAGCAGGGAAAGAGGGGGTCTCGGAATCTACGAGCAGTACTTC. Protein sequence: CASRERGGLGIYEQYF.

The CDR3 region is CASSLQGGETQYF. The CDR3 region has the DNA TGTGCCAGCAGCTTACAGGGTGGAGAGACCCAGTACTTC. The V call is TRBV5-4, the J call TRBJ2-5; a weak D match, TRBD1 (6 bases). The germline V gene encodes CDR1 SGHNT and CDR2 YYREEE (reference sequence). Trimming removed 2 bases at V and 4 bases at J, with 9 bases between. The CDR3 totals 13 residues.

A single count supports this clone. The rearrangement uses TRBV5-1 and TRBJ2-7; 8 nucleotides line up with TRBD1. The CDR3 is 13 residues long. The ends lost 4 bases at V and 6 bases at J; junction bases unmatched: 6. Germline V gene sequence: CDR1 SGHRS, CDR2 YFSETQ. The DNA for the CDR3 is TGCGCCAGCAGCCCGGACAGGGCCGTCGAGCAGTACTTC. Its protein is CASSPDRAVEQYF.

This chain links TRBV5-4 with TRBJ2-2, with 14 bases matching TRBD2. This CDR3 contains 19 residues. CDR1 SGHNT and CDR2 YYREEE come from the germline V gene (reference sequence). The V gene end was trimmed by 2 bases and the J gene end by 7 bases; junction bases not matched to a gene: 13. CDR3: CASSLQLGLAGGQVGELFF. The CDR3 bases are TGTGCCAGCAGCTTACAATTAGGACTAGCGGGGGGCCAGGTCGGGGAGCTGTTTTTT. The whole variable domain, filled in from reference TRBV5-4 and TRBJ2-2, reads ETGVTQSPTHLIKTRGQQVTLRCSSQSGHNTVSWYQQALGQGPQFIFQYYREEENGRGNFPPRFSGLQFPNYSSELNVNALELDDSALYLCASSLQLGLAGGQVGELFFGEGSRLTVL.

The chain combines TRBV7-2 with TRBJ2-1; 15 bases fit TRBD2. This CDR3 comprises 16 residues. With 4 bases clipped from V and 7 bases from J, the junction kept 5 bases outside the gene matches. From germline, CDR1 is SGHTA and CDR2 FQGNSA. DNA of the CDR3: TGTGCCAGCAGCTCCCGGACTAGCGGGGGGGCGAATGAGCAGTTCTTC. This gives the protein CASSSRTSGGANEQFF.

CDR3 sequence reads: CASSLRDGGEKLFF. The DNA for the CDR3 is TGCGCCAGCAGCCTCAGGGATGGTGGTGAAAAACTGTTTTTT. This chain connects TRBV5-1 to TRBJ1-4, with D perhaps TRBD1 (5 bases). Per germline, CDR1 SGHRS and CDR2 YFSETQ. The CDR3 runs to 14 residues. The ends were cut back, 4 bases at V and 7 bases at J, with 14 bases in the middle.

The CDR3 is CASRTSGAGDTQYF. In nucleotides, the CDR3 is TGTGCCAGTAGGACTAGCGGGGCTGGAGATACGCAGTATTTT. The rearrangement joins TRBV6-5 to TRBJ2-3; 12 bases are shared with TRBD2. The CDR3 spans 14 residues. In germline, CDR1 is MNHEY, CDR2 SVGAGI. The J segment lost 5 bases and the V segment lost 9 bases, leaving 6 bases of the junction unmatched.

This chain uses TRBV7-3 with TRBJ1-2; 7 bases align to TRBD1. Trimming cost V 4 bases and J 6 bases; bases outside gene matches: 5. CDR3 length equals 13 residues. The V gene's germline CDR1 is SGHTA and CDR2 FQGTGA. The CDR3 sequence is CASSSRDRNGYTF. In nucleotides, the CDR3 is TGTGCCAGCAGCTCCCGGGACAGAAATGGCTACACCTTC.

The chain couples TRBV3-1 (or the pseudogene TRBV3-2) to TRBJ2-3; D gene uncertain. V shed 10 bases and J shed 4 bases, with 9 bases lying between them. CDR1 is LGHDT and CDR2 is YNNKEL in the germline V gene (reference sequence). CDR3 length: 11 amino acids. CDR3 nucleotides: TGTGCCAACACCCTTCCAGATACGCAGTATTTT. It translates to CANTLPDTQYF.

The chain recombines TRBV18 with TRBJ1-3, with a weak D call TRBD1 (6 bases). Germline lookup yields CDR1 KGHSH and CDR2 LQKENI. V was cut by 6 bases and J by 0 bases, with 24 bases left in between. The CDR3 extends over 19 amino acids. The CDR3 DNA sequence: TGTGCCAGCTCGCAACTCGGACAGCTCCTAACGAGCTCTGGAAACACCATATATTTT. Translating it yields CASSQLGQLLTSSGNTIYF.

The V and J genes are TRBV5-4 and TRBJ2-1, with 7 bases identical to TRBD1. CDR1 and CDR2 (germline): SGHNT, YYREEE (reference sequence). With V trimmed by 0 bases and J by 0 bases, 0 bases remained unmatched. This CDR3 contains 15 residues. CDR3 nucleotide sequence: TGTGCCAGCAGCTTGGGGGACAGCTCCTACAATGAGCAGTTCTTC. This sequence encodes CASSLGDSSYNEQFF.

The chain recombines TRBV5-6 with TRBJ1-1; 9 nucleotides align to TRBD1. The CDR3 is made up of 14 amino acids. V was clipped by 5 bases and J by 2 bases; unmatched bases: 4. Germline lookup yields CDR1 SGHDT and CDR2 YYEEEE. CDR3 protein: CASRGQGFNTEAFF. CDR3 coding DNA: TGTGCCAGCAGGGGACAGGGCTTTAACACTGAAGCTTTCTTT.

The chain joins TRBV14 to TRBJ1-1; D is possibly TRBD1 (6 bases). V was pared by 5 bases and J by 1 base, with 14 bases between. The CDR3 covers 15 residues. Germline assignment: CDR1 SGHDN and CDR2 FVKESK. The CDR3 DNA reads TGTGCCAGCAGCACAACTAGGGGGAAGAACACTGAAGCTTTCTTT. This encodes CASSTTRGKNTEAFF.